This TCR beta chain was sequenced in a study of PD-L1 blockade in urothelial cancer. Across the study: Patients' atezolizumab regimen, 1,200 mg intravenously every 3 weeks, began at some point between 2013 and 2015. Median T cell yield from blood was over 130,000.

This clone has a single count. Documented time point: peripheral blood 6 weeks after treatment start. Profiling relied on immunoSEQ multiplex PCR, and the TCRdb table lists in-frame clones only, not all of them. The data show some 41,000 clones, 83% seen once. Germline V lookup: CDR1 MDHEN, CDR2 SYDVKM. The ends were cut back, 3 bases at V and 4 bases at J, with 16 bases in the middle. There are 16 residues in the CDR3. The starting material was PBMCs, obtained around atezolizumab (anti-PD-L1) treatment. V gene TRBV28 combines with J gene TRBJ1-5; D is undetermined. This receptor was obtained from a man in his 60s with urothelial cancer. The DNA for the CDR3 is TGTGCCAGCAGTTTGGAGCGGGCCCTGGGAAATCAGCCCCAGCATTTT. It specifies CASSLERALGNQPQHF.